This TCR beta chain stems from a study of T cell responses to AZD1222 COVID-19 vaccine (dated by TCRdb to about 2021). Describing the broader study: AZD1222 recipients whose second dose came at about 4 weeks and those whose second dose came at about 12 weeks were combined into one group, since spike-specific TCR depth and breadth did not differ between the two schedules. TCR sequencing was performed for 230 to 250 trial participants, of whom about 200 were given two doses of AZD1222 and some 26 were given two doses of MenACWY control vaccine. Trial participants were enrolled by age into subgroups of 18-55, 56-69 and 70-plus years, and about 150, 27 and 61 TCR-sequenced participants, respectively, were included in these subgroups. Overall study results and their limits: Only six or seven AZD1222 recipients were SARS-CoV-2 seropositive at baseline, limiting conclusions about previously exposed vaccinees. After two AZD1222 doses, spike-specific TCR breadth and depth were significantly higher than at day 0 and than in MenACWY recipients. Reportedly, close to half of the unique spike-specific TCRs recognized epitopes lying outside the regions that are mutated in the B.1.351 and B.1.1.7 variants. In the small 56-69-year group, the increase in depth fell short of significance, most likely because of low power. Because no samples from the day 14 peak response were available, repertoires could be characterized only after the peak T cell response. Most participants were white British and females outnumbered males, and the authors suggested that clonal diversity may have been underestimated. Vaccine-associated CD4 TCRs spanned the whole spike protein, with dominant responses in regions 160-218 and 743-854.

The CDR3 regions of human TCRbeta chains were subjected to immunosequencing. The authors' pipeline ran thus. Repertoire TCRs were checked for matches against a reference library of SARS-CoV-2-specific TCRs that had been generated using the MIRA antigen-specificity platform. Breadth was defined as the fraction of unique TCRs that were SARS-CoV-2-associated. Depth was defined as the fraction of total T cells that were SARS-CoV-2-associated. Using the MIRA data, each spike-specific TCR was assigned both to the spike region to which the TCR was reactive and to a CD4 or CD8 class. Log10-transformed breadth and depth values were compared by one-way ANOVA with Sidak's multiple comparisons tests. TCRdb re-hosts the immuneACCESS table, in-frame sequences only. Its copies lack some clones; in the studies checked, an unresolved V gene accounts for under half of them, and the cause for the rest is not known. V and J calls plus clone size are reproduced from that table; the DNA served to infer D and trimming. The sample profile shows 95,000 to 100,000 clones; roughly 90% of them were found once. In total, the top ten clones hold roughly 26% of the sample.

Interpreted using the paper, the time point label stands for: baseline before first vaccination. Vaccinee samples came from UK trials COV001 and COV002, including a single-blind randomized controlled phase 2/3 trial of AZD1222 (ChAdOx1 nCoV-19) in healthy adults. For TCRbeta chain sequencing, PBMC samples from trial participants were taken at day 0 and at day 28 after the second dose. Comments on this clone: The antigen it binds to is not known. No base qualities exist here, and no much larger clone lies one base off it.

Measured from the cysteine to the phenylalanine, the CDR3 is 16 residues long. The retained sequence is limited to the CDR3, 48 bases, with the frame set at the first base. Trimming takes 4 bases from V and 0 bases from J, and the germline ends sit 16 bases apart. The germline V gene sets CDR1 to MNHEY and CDR2 to SVGEGT. The chain is assembled from TRBV6-2 or TRBV6-3 and TRBJ2-7, with the D gene too uncertain to name. This specimen was peripheral blood, taken on day 0 of AZD1222 vaccination. This clonotype originated in an adult in good health. The CDR3 protein is CASSFVRGILSYEQYF. The DNA reads TGTGCCAGCAGTTTTGTGCGCGGAATCCTCTCCTACGAGCAGTACTTC.